This T cell receptor beta chain is from a study of T cell responses to AZD1222 COVID-19 vaccine. Study-wide results and limits: In the spike-specific TCR repertoire, nearly half reportedly target unmutated variant regions. Donors were largely white British and mainly female; clonal diversity was possibly underestimated. In all cases, repertoires were sampled only after the peak T cell response. Vaccine-associated CD4 TCRs ranged over spike, dominating at 160-218 and 743-854.

CDR1 and CDR2 from the germline V gene are SGHKS and YYEKEE (reference sequence). The CDR3 is made up of 15 amino acids. Trimming took off 4 bases at V and 1 base at J, with 14 bases between the two ends. With respect to this clone: Its target is unknown.

Method: immunoSEQ multiplex PCR; TCRdb's copy keeps in-frame clones and lacks some. The sample contains some 130,000 clones, roughly 90% of which appear only once. The TCR sequence derives from an adult who received the AZD1222 COVID-19 vaccine. Sequencing used peripheral blood, obtained 28 days after the second AZD1222 dose. This rearrangement joins TRBV5-5 to TRBJ1-2; no reliable D call. CDR3 sequence (DNA): TGTGCCAGCAGCACGTACGACGGGAATAACTATGGCTACACCTTC. It encodes CASSTYDGNNYGYTF.